This TCR beta chain was observed in a study of identical twins. This clonotype appeared many times. From the 5' RACE reads, TCRdb called clonotypes with MiXCR, one entry per CDR3 protein. The sample includes over 600,000 distinct CDR3 sequences, less than 25% of them seen just once. The V gene's germline CDR1 is SGHDT and CDR2 YYEEEE. Between the trimmed V and J ends, which lost 0 bases and 3 bases, there was a span of 10 bases. The CDR3 runs 14 residues. A further study also used this sample, focusing on T cells expressing NK-cell markers.

The V call is TRBV5-6, the J call TRBJ2-7; TRBD2 is a possible D gene (6 bases). This TCR came from a woman aged 18-29 years in good health. Sequenced material: PBMCs. CDR3 sequence reads: CASSLGGVLYEQYF. In nucleotides, the CDR3 is TGTGCCAGCAGCTTGGGGGGGGTCCTCTACGAGCAGTACTTC.